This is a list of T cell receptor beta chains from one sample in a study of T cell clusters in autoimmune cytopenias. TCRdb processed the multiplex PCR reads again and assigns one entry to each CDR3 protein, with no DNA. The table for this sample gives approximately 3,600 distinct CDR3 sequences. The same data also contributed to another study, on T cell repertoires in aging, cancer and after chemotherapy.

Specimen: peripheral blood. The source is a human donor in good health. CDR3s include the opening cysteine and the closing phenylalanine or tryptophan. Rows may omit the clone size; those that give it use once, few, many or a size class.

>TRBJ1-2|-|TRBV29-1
CSVVKPGTYGYTF
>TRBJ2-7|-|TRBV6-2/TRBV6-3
CASSMTSGRSAAEQYF
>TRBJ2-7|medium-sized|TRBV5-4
CASSEGQGLLYEQYF
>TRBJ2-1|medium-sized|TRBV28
CASTLQGFPFF
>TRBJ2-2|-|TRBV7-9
CASSPRRLAGQNTGELFF
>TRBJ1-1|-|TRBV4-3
CASSPSMGVNEAFF
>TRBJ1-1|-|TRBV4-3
CASSPRAGDTEAFF
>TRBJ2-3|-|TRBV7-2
CASSTYTASTDTRYF
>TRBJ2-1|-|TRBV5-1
CASSWSSGPYNEQFF
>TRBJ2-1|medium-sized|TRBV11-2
CASSSYRGAYNEQFF
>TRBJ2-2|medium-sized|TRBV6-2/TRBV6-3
CASSRLLELFF
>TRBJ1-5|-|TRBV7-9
CASSLGRTDNQPQHF
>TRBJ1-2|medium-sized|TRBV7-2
CASSFEGRPLYGYTF
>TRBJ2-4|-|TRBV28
CASSLSGGNIQYF
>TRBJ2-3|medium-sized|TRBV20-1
CSAIGLADTQYF
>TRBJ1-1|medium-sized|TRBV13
CASSGDRVRGTEAFF
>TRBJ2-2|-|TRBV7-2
CASAGTAKGELFF
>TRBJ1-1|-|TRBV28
CASSVQGGFGTEAFF
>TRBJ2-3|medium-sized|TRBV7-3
CASSLVGRPDTQYF
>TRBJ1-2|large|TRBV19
CASSIGDSMGYTF
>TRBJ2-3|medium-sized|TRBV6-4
CASSVTSGSTDTQYF
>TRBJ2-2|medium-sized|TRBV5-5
CASSYPRDTGELFF
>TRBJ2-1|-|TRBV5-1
CASSPLAGVRDEQFF
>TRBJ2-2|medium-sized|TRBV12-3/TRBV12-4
CASSETTTTTGELFF
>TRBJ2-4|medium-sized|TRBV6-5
CASAAGGGNIQYF
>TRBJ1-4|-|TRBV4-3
CASSQDRTRNEKLFF
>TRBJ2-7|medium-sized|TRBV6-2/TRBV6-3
CASSYLDSLEQYF
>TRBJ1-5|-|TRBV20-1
CSARLPGQNNQPQHF
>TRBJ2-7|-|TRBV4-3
CASSQEVRGRDAYEQYF
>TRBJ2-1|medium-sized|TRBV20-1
CSARDLFGSPNEQFF
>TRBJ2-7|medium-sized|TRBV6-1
CASSEEGAASYEQYF
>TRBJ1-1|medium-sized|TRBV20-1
CSAREAAGEAFF
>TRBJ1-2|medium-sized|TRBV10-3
CAISESIGPDGYTF
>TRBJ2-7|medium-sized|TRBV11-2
CASSLAFEGGHEQYF
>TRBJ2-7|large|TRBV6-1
CASRLGTSYEQYF
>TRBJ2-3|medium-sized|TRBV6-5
CASSLQVAGTDTQYF
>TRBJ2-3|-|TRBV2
CASDYGGDTQYF
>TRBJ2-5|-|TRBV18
CASSPTESSAQYF
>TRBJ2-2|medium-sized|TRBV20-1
CSARWAGGRTGELFF
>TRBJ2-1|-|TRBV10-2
CASSPWAGAGYNEQFF
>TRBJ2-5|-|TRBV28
CASSIGTDIQETQYF
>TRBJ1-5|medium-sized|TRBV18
CASSPGPNQPQHF
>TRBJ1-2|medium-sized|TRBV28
CASSLASGRFNYGYTF
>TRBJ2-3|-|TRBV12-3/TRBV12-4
CASRETGDPTQYF
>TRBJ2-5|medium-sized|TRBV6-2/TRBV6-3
CASLRGGETQYF
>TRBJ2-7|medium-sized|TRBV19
CASSRTDHSYEQYF
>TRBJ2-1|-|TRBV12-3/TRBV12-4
CASSYGAHDEQFF
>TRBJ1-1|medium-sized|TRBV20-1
CSAPRGGGMNTEAFF
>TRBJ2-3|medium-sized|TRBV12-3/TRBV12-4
CASSPSGTRDTDTQYF
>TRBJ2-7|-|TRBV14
CASSQDWTSGYEQYF
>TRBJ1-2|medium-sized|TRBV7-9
CASSFFPTPSYTF
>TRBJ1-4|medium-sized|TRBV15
CATSRDKAGLLRELFF
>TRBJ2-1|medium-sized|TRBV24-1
CATSVDGRTGEQFF